These T cell receptor beta chains were read from a single sample in a study of shared clonotypes between healthy human individuals. The assay was immunoSEQ multiplex PCR, and TCRdb's table has in-frame clones only and misses some. The data hold under 850,000 clones, with over 55% observed a single time. The sequenced sample consisted of memory CD4+ T cells sorted from blood. The receptor source for this set is a woman younger than 45 in good health. The CDR3 runs from the conserved cysteine through the conserved F or W. The D gene is left open where the match is weak. Clone size is given for some rows only: seen once, a few or many times, or a class if the clone is expanded.

TRBJ2-5	TRBV5-4	TRBD2	few	TGTGCCAGCAGCGTTGCGGGAGGGCCAGGGGAGACCCAGTACTTC	CASSVAGGPGETQYF
TRBJ2-1	TRBV18	NA	NA	TGTGCCAGCTCACCCGATCTCCCGGGACACAATGAGCAGTTCTTC	CASSPDLPGHNEQFF
TRBJ2-1	TRBV7-9	NA	NA	TGTGCCAGCAGCTCCAGGAGGGCCTCGAATGAGCAGTTCTTC	CASSSRRASNEQFF
TRBJ2-1	TRBV27	TRBD1	NA	TGTGCCAGCAGGGGACAGGTCTCCTACAATGAGCAGTTCTTC	CASRGQVSYNEQFF
TRBJ1-2	TRBV28	NA	once	TGTGCCAGCAGTCAGACGGACTATGGCTACACCTTC	CASSQTDYGYTF
TRBJ2-7	TRBV11-2	NA	NA	TGTGCCAGCAGGGTACCCGGGCTGGCCTTCTACGAGCAGTACTTC	CASRVPGLAFYEQYF
TRBJ2-7	TRBV27	NA	NA	TGTGCCAGCAGTTCAGACGGGGATCGGGAGCAGTACTTC	CASSSDGDREQYF
TRBJ1-1	TRBV5-1	NA	NA	TGCGCCAGCAGCTGGGCGGGGGCGAACACTGAAGCTTTCTTT	CASSWAGANTEAFF
TRBJ2-1	TRBV2	NA	NA	TGTGCCAGCAGTGAACGAGAGATCTCCTACAATGAGCAGTTCTTC	CASSEREISYNEQFF
TRBJ2-5	TRBV18	NA	few	TGTGCCAGCTCCCAAAGCGGACAGTACCAAGAGACCCAGTACTTC	CASSQSGQYQETQYF
TRBJ2-2	TRBV18	TRBD2	NA	TGTGCCAGCTCACCGCGATCGACTAGCGGGAGGGGCACCGGGGAGCTGTTTTTT	CASSPRSTSGRGTGELFF
TRBJ2-1	TRBV4-1	TRBD1	NA	TGCGCCAGCAGCCAAGATCACGGACAGGGCAGGGGGCAGTTCTTC	CASSQDHGQGRGQFF
TRBJ1-1	TRBV28	TRBD1	NA	TGTGCCAGCATCGGACAGGGGCCGTACATGAACACTGAAGCTTTCTTT	CASIGQGPYMNTEAFF
TRBJ2-3	TRBV10-3	NA	NA	TGTGCCATCGGGGAGATAGAATTCGGAGGCGGCACAGATACGCAGTATTTT	CAIGEIEFGGGTDTQYF
TRBJ1-5	TRBV28	NA	NA	TGTGCCAGCAGTTCGTTCAGGGGAACCGGGAGCAATCAGCCCCAGCATTTT	CASSSFRGTGSNQPQHF